This T cell receptor (beta chain) was identified in a study of cytomegalovirus exposure and HLA in healthy donors. Study-wide context: Clustering assigned about four fifths of the approximately 390 genotyped donors to the Caucasian-associated ancestry cluster. Study-level findings and limits: Many donors shared some public TCRs, even though most TCR sequences were rare. Analysis was performed later, and it showed HLA-associated TCR beta chains to be more clonally expanded than equally common others. When analyzed later, a missense DCLRE1C variant was found to be linked to TCR beta V- and J-gene trimming.

Primers for the PCR totalled 60 Vbeta and 13 Jbeta. This table comes from immunoSEQ multiplex PCR, and its TCRdb copy is limited to in-frame clones, with some not included. This table has 150,000 to 250,000 clones, roughly 85% appearing once. About this clone: As yet, its antigen is unknown.

The receptor was derived from a woman in her 30s in good health and CMV-seropositive. The sequenced sample was PBMCs.

CDR3 sequence: CSVGGGNYGYTF. The CDR3, as DNA: TGCAGCGTTGGGGGGGGGAACTATGGCTACACCTTC. This chain links TRBV29-1 with TRBJ1-2; D perhaps matches TRBD1 (5 bases). CDR3 size: 12 residues. CDR1 is SQVTM and CDR2 is ANQGSEA in the germline V gene. With 4 bases removed from V and 2 bases from J, the gap between germline ends came to 8 bases.